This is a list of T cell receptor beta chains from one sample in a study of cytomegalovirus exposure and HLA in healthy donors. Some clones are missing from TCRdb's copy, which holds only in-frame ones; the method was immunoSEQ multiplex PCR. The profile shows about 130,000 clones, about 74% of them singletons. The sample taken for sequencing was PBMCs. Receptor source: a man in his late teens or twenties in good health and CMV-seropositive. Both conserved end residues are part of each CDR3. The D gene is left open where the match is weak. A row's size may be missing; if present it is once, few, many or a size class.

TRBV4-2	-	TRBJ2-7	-	TGTGCCAGCAGCCAGGGGGGTTACGAGCAGTACTTC	CASSQGGYEQYF
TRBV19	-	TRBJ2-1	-	TGTGCCAGTAGTCCCAGGACTTCCCTGGGGGGCAATGAGCAGTTCTTC	CASSPRTSLGGNEQFF
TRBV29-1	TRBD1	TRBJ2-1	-	TGCAGCGTTGGAGGGACAGGGAGGAATGAGCAGTTCTTC	CSVGGTGRNEQFF
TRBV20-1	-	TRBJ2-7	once	TGCAGTGCCCGAGGGGGTCGGGAGCAGTACTTC	CSARGGREQYF
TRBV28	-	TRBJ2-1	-	TGTGCCAGCAGGGGGCAGGGCCCCTACAATGAGCAGTTCTTC	CASRGQGPYNEQFF
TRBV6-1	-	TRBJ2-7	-	TGTGCCAGCAGTGAGCGGGAAGCCTACGAGCAGTACTTC	CASSEREAYEQYF
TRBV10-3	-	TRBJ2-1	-	TGTGCCATCAACCCAGGGCTAAACTACAATGAGCAGTTCTTC	CAINPGLNYNEQFF
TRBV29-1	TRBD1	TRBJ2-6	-	TGCAGCGTTATGCACAGGGGGCTAAGCTCTGGGGCCAACGTCCTGACTTTC	CSVMHRGLSSGANVLTF
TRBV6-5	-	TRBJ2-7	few	TGTGCCAGCAGAAACCCGGGACAATCCGCCGAGCAGTACTTC	CASRNPGQSAEQYF
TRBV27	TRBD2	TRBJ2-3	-	TGTGCCAGCAGTTTAACCCTGGCGGGGGGGATTAGCACAGATACGCAGTATTTT	CASSLTLAGGISTDTQYF
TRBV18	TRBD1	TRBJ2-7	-	TGTGCCAGCTCACCGGCAGGGGGACACGAGCAGTACTTC	CASSPAGGHEQYF
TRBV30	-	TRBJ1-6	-	TGTGCCTGGAGCTACTCCCCCAGGGACTATAATTCACCCCTCCACTTT	CAWSYSPRDYNSPLHF
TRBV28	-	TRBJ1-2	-	TGTGCCAGCACTAGTAATTTTGGCTACACCTTC	CASTSNFGYTF
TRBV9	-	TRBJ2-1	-	TGTGCCAGCAGCGCCGCCGCGGTCACCTACAATGAGCAGTTCTTC	CASSAAAVTYNEQFF
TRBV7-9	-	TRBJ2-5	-	TGTGCCAGCAGCCCGATGAGGCAAGAGACCCAGTACTTC	CASSPMRQETQYF
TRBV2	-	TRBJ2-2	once	TGTGCCAGCACGGCCGCCAGGCCCGGGGAGCTGTTTTTT	CASTAARPGELFF
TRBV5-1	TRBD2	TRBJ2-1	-	TGCGCCAGCAGCCTCTCGGCCCTCGCGAGACTAGCGGGAGTCGAGCAGTTCTTC	CASSLSALARLAGVEQFF
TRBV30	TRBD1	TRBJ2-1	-	TGTGCCTGGGACAGGGGTGGGAATGAGCAGTTCTTC	CAWDRGGNEQFF
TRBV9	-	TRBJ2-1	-	TGTGCCAGCAGCCCGACTAGTCATGAGCAGTTCTTC	CASSPTSHEQFF
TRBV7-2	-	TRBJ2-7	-	TGTGCCAGCAGCTTAGGACACCCAACCCTCTACGAGCAGTACTTC	CASSLGHPTLYEQYF
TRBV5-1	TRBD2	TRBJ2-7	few	TGCGCGAGTTCTGCGGCCAGGAGGACTAGCGGGAGGGCCAGGGACTACGAGCAGTACTTC	CASSAARRTSGRARDYEQYF
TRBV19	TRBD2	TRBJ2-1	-	TGTGCCAGTAGTATAGAAAGAGCGGGATCCAGACATGAGCAGTTCTTC	CASSIERAGSRHEQFF
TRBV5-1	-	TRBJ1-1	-	TGCGCCAGCAGCCCGACAGTTGGTTCCACTGAAGCTTTCTTT	CASSPTVGSTEAFF
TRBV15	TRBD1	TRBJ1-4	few	TGTGCCACCAGCGAGGGGACAGGGCCTAATGAAAAACTGTTTTTT	CATSEGTGPNEKLFF
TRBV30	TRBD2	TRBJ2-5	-	TGTGGTCGGGCTAGCGGGCTCGGGACCCAGTACTTC	CGRASGLGTQYF
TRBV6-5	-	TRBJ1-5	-	TGTGCCAGTTCAAATCAGGGGAACGGTAATCAGCCCCAGCATTTT	CASSNQGNGNQPQHF
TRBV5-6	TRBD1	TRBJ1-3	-	TGTGCCAGCAGCTTGGAGCAGACAGGGTTCTTTAACACCATATATTTT	CASSLEQTGFFNTIYF
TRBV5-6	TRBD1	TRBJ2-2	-	TGTGCCAGCAGCTTCGGGACAGGGGGCGTACGAGGGGAGCTGTTTTTT	CASSFGTGGVRGELFF